This T cell receptor beta chain was sequenced during a study of blood T cells in healthy people across ages. Study-level results: Researchers report that TCR beta diversity correlated strongly with naive T cell percentage.

On this clonotype itself: The antigen is not known.

With V trimmed by 9 bases and J by 8 bases, 16 bases remained unmatched. This CDR3 is 15 amino acids long. Germline V gives CDR1 MDHEN, CDR2 SYDVKM. A second PCR of about 6 to 12 cycles used a sample-barcoded 5' primer and a J-beta primer mix. TCRdb independently ran MiXCR on the 5' RACE reads; one entry per CDR3 protein. Here the sample spans 1.6 million or so distinct CDR3 sequences, about 35% being singletons. The sequence came from a woman younger than 45 in good health. The sample was blood. The J gene is TRBJ1-2, the V gene TRBV28; TRBD1 agrees at 9 bases. The DNA for the CDR3 is TGTGCCAGTTCAGGAGGGACAGGGTACACCCTAGGCTACACCTTC. This sequence encodes CASSGGTGYTLGYTF.